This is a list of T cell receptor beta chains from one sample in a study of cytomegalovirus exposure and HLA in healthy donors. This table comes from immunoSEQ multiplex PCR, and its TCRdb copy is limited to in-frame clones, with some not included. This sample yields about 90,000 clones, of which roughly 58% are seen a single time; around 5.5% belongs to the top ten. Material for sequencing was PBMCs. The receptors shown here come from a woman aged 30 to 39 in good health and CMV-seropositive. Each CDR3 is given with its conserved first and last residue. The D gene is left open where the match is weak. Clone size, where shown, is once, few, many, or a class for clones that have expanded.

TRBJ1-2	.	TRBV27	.	CASRDKGGYTF	TGTGCCAGCAGAGACAAGGGGGGCTACACCTTC
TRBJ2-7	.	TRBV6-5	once	CASSYTQGTYEQYF	TGTGCCAGCAGTTACACTCAGGGAACCTACGAGCAGTACTTC
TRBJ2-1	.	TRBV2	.	CASSRWGGPLSSYNEQFF	TGTGCCAGCAGTCGATGGGGGGGCCCCCTAAGCTCCTACAATGAGCAGTTCTTC
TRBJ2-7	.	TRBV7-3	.	CASSLAPGLSYEQYF	TGTGCCAGCAGTTTAGCGCCGGGACTGTCCTACGAGCAGTACTTC
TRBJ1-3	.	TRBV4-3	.	CASSQAVTVYGNTIYF	TGCGCCAGCAGCCAAGCGGTGACAGTATACGGAAACACCATATATTTT
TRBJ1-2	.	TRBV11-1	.	CASSTSWTGNYGYTF	TGTGCCAGCAGCACTTCCTGGACGGGAAACTATGGCTACACCTTC
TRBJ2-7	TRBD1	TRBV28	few	CASSFPTRQGPSYEQYF	TGTGCCAGCAGTTTTCCGACCCGACAGGGTCCCTCCTACGAGCAGTACTTC
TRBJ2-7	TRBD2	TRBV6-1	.	CASSVGLAIRGEQYF	TGTGCCAGCAGTGTAGGACTAGCGATACGTGGCGAGCAGTACTTC
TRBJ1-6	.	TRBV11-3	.	CASSPRAGSPLHF	TGTGCCAGCAGCCCCCGGGCGGGTTCACCCCTCCACTTT
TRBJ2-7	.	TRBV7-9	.	CASSSPGHTYEQYF	TGTGCCAGCAGCTCGCCGGGACATACCTACGAGCAGTACTTC
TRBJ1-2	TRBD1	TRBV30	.	CASEQGTGGYYGYTF	TGTGCCTCCGAACAAGGGACAGGGGGCTACTATGGCTACACCTTC
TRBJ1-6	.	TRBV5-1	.	CASSLVVWGEKNSPLHF	TGCGCCAGCAGCTTGGTCGTTTGGGGAGAGAAGAATTCACCCCTCCACTTT
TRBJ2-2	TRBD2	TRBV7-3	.	CASSRGLAVGELFF	TGTGCCAGCAGCAGGGGACTAGCGGTCGGGGAGCTGTTTTTT
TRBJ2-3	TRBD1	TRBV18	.	CASSPRDSPVGPSGTQYF	TGTGCCAGCTCACCTCGGGACAGCCCGGTTGGTCCGTCGGGTACGCAGTATTTT
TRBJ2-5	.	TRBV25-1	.	CASSESLALETQYF	TGTGCCAGCAGTGAATCTCTAGCGCTTGAGACCCAGTACTTC
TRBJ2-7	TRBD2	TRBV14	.	CASSQTSGAYEQYF	TGTGCCAGCAGCCAGACTAGCGGGGCGTACGAGCAGTACTTC
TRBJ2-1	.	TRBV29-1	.	CSVEDLGEQFF	TGCAGCGTTGAAGATCTCGGGGAGCAGTTCTTC
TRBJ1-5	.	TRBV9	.	CASSLTAAHDQPQHF	TGTGCCAGCAGTCTAACCGCCGCCCACGATCAGCCCCAGCATTTT
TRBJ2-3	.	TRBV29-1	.	CSVGGGWTSTDTQYF	TGCAGCGTTGGAGGAGGGTGGACTAGCACAGATACGCAGTATTTT
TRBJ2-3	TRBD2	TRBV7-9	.	CASSLMASGGGKTDTQYF	TGTGCCAGCAGCTTAATGGCTAGCGGGGGTGGTAAAACAGATACGCAGTATTTT
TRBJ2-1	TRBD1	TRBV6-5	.	CASSSPGQGAWEQFF	TGTGCCAGCAGTTCGCCGGGACAGGGGGCCTGGGAGCAGTTCTTC
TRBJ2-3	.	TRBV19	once	CASRGRGTVADTQYF	TGTGCCAGTAGGGGCAGGGGGACTGTAGCAGATACGCAGTATTTT
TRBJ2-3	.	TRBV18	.	CASSQSRGMTDTQYF	TGTGCCAGCTCACAATCGCGCGGGATGACGGATACGCAGTATTTT
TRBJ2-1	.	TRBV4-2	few	CASSQEIRRYGDNEQFF	TGTGCCAGCAGCCAAGAAATCAGGCGCTACGGTGACAATGAGCAGTTCTTC
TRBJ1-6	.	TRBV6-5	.	CASSYLQIGSPLHF	TGTGCCAGCAGTTATTTGCAGATTGGTTCACCCCTCCACTTT
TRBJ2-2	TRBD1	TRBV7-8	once	CASSYRQGGTGELFF	TGTGCCAGCAGCTACCGACAGGGGGGCACCGGGGAGCTGTTTTTT
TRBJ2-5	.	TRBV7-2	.	CASSPAGGGVKETQYF	TGTGCCAGCAGCCCCGCGGGTGGGGGCGTTAAAGAGACCCAGTACTTC
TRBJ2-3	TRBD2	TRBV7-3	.	CASSPGLAHGDTQYF	TGTGCCAGCAGCCCGGGACTAGCTCACGGAGATACGCAGTATTTT
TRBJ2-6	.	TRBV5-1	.	CASSLVAISSGANVLTF	TGCGCCAGCAGCTTGGTCGCCATTAGCTCTGGGGCCAACGTCCTGACTTTC
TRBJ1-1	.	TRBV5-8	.	CASSLQGMNTEAFF	TGTGCCAGCAGCCTCCAGGGTATGAACACTGAAGCTTTCTTT
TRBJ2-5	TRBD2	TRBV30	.	CAWSVEAGGGETQYF	TGTGCCTGGAGTGTAGAGGCGGGGGGGGGAGAGACCCAGTACTTC
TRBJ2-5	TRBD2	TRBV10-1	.	CASSETSAAVAQYF	TGCGCCAGCAGCGAAACTAGCGCGGCAGTCGCCCAGTACTTC
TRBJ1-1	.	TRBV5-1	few	CASSLLNTEAFF	TGCGCCAGCAGCCTTCTGAACACTGAAGCTTTCTTT
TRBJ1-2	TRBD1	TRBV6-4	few	CASRTTGDYGYPF	TGTGCCAGCAGGACGACAGGGGACTATGGCTACCCCTTC
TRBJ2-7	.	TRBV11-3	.	CASSSTISSYEQYF	TGTGCCAGCAGCTCAACTATAAGCTCCTACGAGCAGTACTTC
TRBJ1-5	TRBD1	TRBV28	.	CASSLGVQGVGGQPQHF	TGTGCCAGCAGTTTAGGAGTCCAGGGGGTCGGTGGGCAGCCCCAGCATTTT
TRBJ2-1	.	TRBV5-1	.	CASSLAILTLYNEQFF	TGCGCCAGCAGCTTGGCCATACTGACTCTCTACAATGAGCAGTTCTTC
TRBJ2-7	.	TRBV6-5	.	CASSYSNYGFLYEQYF	TGTGCCAGCAGTTACTCGAATTACGGGTTCCTCTACGAGCAGTACTTC
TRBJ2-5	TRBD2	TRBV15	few	CATSTTSGGAETQYF	TGTGCCACCAGCACAACTAGCGGGGGGGCTGAGACCCAGTACTTC
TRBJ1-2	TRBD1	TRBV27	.	CASSLGTGYGYTF	TGTGCCAGCAGTTTAGGGACAGGGTATGGCTACACCTTC
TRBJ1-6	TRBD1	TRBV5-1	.	CASSLGWTGESPLHF	TGCGCCAGCAGCTTGGGATGGACAGGGGAGTCACCCCTCCACTTT
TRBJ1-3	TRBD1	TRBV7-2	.	CASGRTGSGNTIYF	TGTGCCAGCGGAAGGACAGGGTCTGGAAACACCATATATTTT
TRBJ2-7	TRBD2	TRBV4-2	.	CASSLGLDSYEQYF	TGTGCCAGCAGCCTTGGACTAGACTCCTACGAGCAGTACTTC
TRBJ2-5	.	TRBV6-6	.	CASRGRETQYF	TGTGCCAGCAGGGGGAGAGAGACCCAGTACTTC
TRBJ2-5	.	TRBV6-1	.	CASSDAEKETQYF	TGTGCCAGCAGTGACGCCGAGAAAGAGACCCAGTACTTC
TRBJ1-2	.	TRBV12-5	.	CASGLDTGTYYGYTF	TGTGCTAGTGGTTTGGACACAGGGACCTACTATGGCTACACCTTC